The clone carrying this T cell receptor beta chain was found many times. Its specificity is unknown. The sample belongs to a study of Graves' ophthalmopathy and Graves' hyperthyroidism. The study, taken as a whole, reports: For separating ophthalmopathy from stable hyperthyroidism, a 13-signature model gave approximately 90% sensitivity and roughly 79% specificity. Detected in blood as well were most expanded thyroid clonotypes with frequency above 0.001.

Scientists amplified the TCR beta CDR3 regions from RNA transcripts. The first round was an RT-PCR with HTBI primers, and the second round was a multiplex PCR. TCRdb redid the calling of the multiplex PCR reads with MiXCR, one entry per CDR3 protein. The sample records 360,000 or so distinct CDR3 sequences, around 19% being singletons. The study enrolled ophthalmopathy donors with moderate-to-severe activity, CAS ≥3, NOSPECS ≥4 and duration under 3 months. The sequencing input was peripheral blood. The source of this sequence is a woman in her late teens or twenties with Graves' ophthalmopathy.

This CDR3 reads CASSLSHTGNTEAFF. The CDR3 DNA reads as TGCGCCAGCAGCTTGTCCCACACAGGGAACACTGAAGCTTTCTTT. The chain links TRBV5-1 to TRBJ1-1; D might be TRBD1 (5 bases). CDR1 is SGHRS and CDR2 is YFSETQ in the germline V gene. The CDR3 has 15 amino acids. Trimming shortened V by 1 base and J by 1 base, and 11 bases separated the two germline ends.